The 32 T cell receptor beta chains in this list originate from one sample, sequenced in a study of response to subunit inactivated influenza vaccine. TCRdb reanalysed the RT-PCR reads using MiXCR and keeps one entry per CDR3 protein. The sample has about 650,000 distinct CDR3 sequences, 12% to 15% seen once. The material sequenced was PBMCs from blood, taken less than 15 days before vaccination. Source of these receptors: a man over 45 who received an inactivated influenza vaccine.

This chain connects TRBV24-1 to TRBJ2-1; D is unclear. V lost 6 bases and J 9 bases, leaving 20 bases between the germline ends. The germline CDR1 and CDR2 sequences are KGHDR and SFDVKD. The CDR3 contains 15 residues. CDR3 coding DNA: TGTGCCACCAGTTCAGGCCCTGGCCGGGCCCCTGAGCAGTTCTTC. It translates to CATSSGPGRAPEQFF.

V usage is TRBV9 and J usage is TRBJ2-1; the match to TRBD2 covers 7 bases. The CDR3 consists of 15 residues. Germline V gene data show CDR1 as SGDLS and CDR2 as YYNGEE. V trimming: 3 bases; J trimming: 2 bases; junction bases outside the gene matches: 5. The chain's CDR3 is CASSGRGSPYNEQFF. CDR3 in DNA: TGTGCCAGCAGCGGGCGGGGGTCTCCCTACAATGAGCAGTTCTTC.

The chain combines TRBV6-2 or TRBV6-3 with TRBJ2-5, with D possibly TRBD2 on 6 matching bases. CDR3 size: 12 residues. The germline gives CDR1 MNHEY, CDR2 SVGEGT. Trimming stripped 6 bases from V and 10 bases from J, with 15 bases between. The CDR3 loop is CASSFGTSIQYF. In DNA, the CDR3 is TGTGCCAGCAGCTTCGGGACTTCTATCCAGTACTTC.

This clonotype was counted only a few times. This chain's CDR3 is CASSFGKTQYF. As DNA, the CDR3 is TGTGCCAGCAGTTTCGGAAAGACCCAGTACTTC. The chain couples TRBV27 to TRBJ2-5, with no clear D. The CDR3 loop spans 11 amino acids. Trimming shortened V by 3 bases and J by 6 bases, and 5 bases separated the two germline ends. From germline, CDR1 is MNHEY and CDR2 SMNVEV (reference sequence).

J is TRBJ2-5 and V is TRBV5-1; either TRBD1 or TRBD2 may fit D (5 bases each). Germline loops: CDR1 SGHRS, CDR2 YFSETQ. The V and J ends lost 1 base and 1 base respectively, with 11 bases between them. The CDR3 runs 15 residues. The CDR3 DNA follows: TGCGCCAGCAGCTTGATCGGGACGACCCAAGAGACCCAGTACTTC. It encodes CASSLIGTTQETQYF.

This clonotype was seen a handful of times. The rearrangement uses TRBV27 and TRBJ2-5; 10 nucleotides align to TRBD2. Germline V gene data show CDR1 as MNHEY and CDR2 as SMNVEV (reference sequence). The length of the CDR3 is 15 residues. V gave up 5 bases and J gave up 4 bases; unmatched junction bases: 7. For the CDR3, the DNA is TGTGCCAGCAGTCTCGGGACTAGCGAGGGAGAGACCCAGTACTTC. Amino acids: CASSLGTSEGETQYF.

This clonotype was counted a few times. The chain links TRBV4-3 to TRBJ1-1, with D possibly being TRBD1 (5 bases). V was cut by 4 bases and J by 0 bases, with 15 bases left in between. The CDR3 covers 16 residues. CDR1 LGHNA and CDR2 YSLEER come from the germline V gene. CDR3 nucleotide sequence: TGCGCCAGCAGCCCCAGCACAGGTACCATGAACACTGAAGCTTTCTTT. Its protein is CASSPSTGTMNTEAFF.

This sequence joins TRBV3-1 and TRBJ1-2; possibly TRBD1 for D (5 bases). This CDR3 is built from 11 residues. V was cut by 1 base and J by 14 bases, with 11 bases left in between. Germline-derived CDR1 and CDR2 are LGHDT and YNNKEL (reference sequence). The CDR3 DNA reads TGTGCCAGCAGCCAAGGGGGGACTAAAACCTTC. Its protein is CASSQGGTKTF.

This clonotype turned up a few times. The V gene is TRBV2, the J gene TRBJ2-5; TRBD2 agrees at 11 bases. Trimming cost V 0 bases and J 4 bases; bases outside gene matches: 1. Per germline, CDR1 SNHLY and CDR2 FYNNEI. The CDR3 spans 15 residues. The CDR3 nucleotides are TGTGCCAGCAGTGAAGCACTAGCGGGGGCAGAGACCCAGTACTTC. Translation: CASSEALAGAETQYF. The variable domain in full, completed from reference TRBV2 and TRBJ2-5, reads EPEVTQTPSHQVTQMGQEVILRCVPISNHLYFYWYRQILGQKVEFLVSFYNNEISEKSEIFDDQFSVERPDGSNFTLKIRSTKLEDSAMYFCASSEALAGAETQYFGPGTRLLVL.

This clonotype was observed many times. The chain couples TRBV29-1 to TRBJ2-2; maybe TRBD1 (6 bases). The CDR3 spans 13 residues. V was trimmed by 2 bases and J by 5 bases, leaving 9 bases between them. Looked up from germline, CDR1 is SQVTM and CDR2 is ANQGSEA. The CDR3: CSVENRATGELFF. DNA of the CDR3: TGCAGCGTTGAAAACAGGGCAACCGGGGAGCTGTTTTTT.

V is TRBV12-3 or TRBV12-4 and J is TRBJ2-1; TRBD1 aligns across 8 bases. The CDR3 totals 12 residues. V was clipped by 4 bases and J by 11 bases; unmatched bases: 4. This CDR3 reads CASSSRTGKQFF. In DNA form, the CDR3 reads TGTGCCAGCAGTTCTCGGACAGGGAAGCAGTTCTTC.

To note about this clonotype: This may stem from a read error, because a much larger clone lies one nucleotide away. The chain couples TRBV7-2 to TRBJ2-5; D is ambiguous. The germline V gene has CDR1 SGHTA and CDR2 FQGNSA. V was pared by 7 bases and J by 4 bases, with 7 bases between. The CDR3 covers 11 residues. The DNA of the CDR3 is TGTGCCAGCACCTCTACAGAGACCCAGTACTTC. Its protein is CASTSTETQYF.

In its sample, this clonotype was seen many times. This chain uses TRBV28 with TRBJ1-5; no definite D call. V was shortened by 6 bases and J by 4 bases, with 10 bases between the two germline ends. This CDR3 region has 13 residues. The germline V gene has CDR1 MDHEN and CDR2 SYDVKM. In nucleotides, the CDR3 is TGTGCCAGCAGCCTAGCTCCAAATCAGCCCCAGCATTTT. Protein product: CASSLAPNQPQHF.

The chain links TRBV9 to TRBJ2-3, with a weak D call TRBD1 (6 bases). Germline V gene sequence: CDR1 SGDLS, CDR2 YYNGEE. There are 16 residues in the CDR3. Trimming removed 3 bases from V and 4 bases from J, with 18 bases in between. The CDR3 loop is CASSAVGASLPDTQYF. The CDR3 DNA reads TGTGCCAGCAGCGCCGTGGGGGCTAGCCTTCCAGATACGCAGTATTTT.

This clonotype has more than one count but fewer than ten. The V gene is TRBV9, the J gene TRBJ2-2, with TRBD1 identical over 8 bases. CDR3 size: 15 residues. J was trimmed by 6 bases and V by 5 bases; bases with no gene match: 9. The germline V gene encodes CDR1 SGDLS and CDR2 YYNGEE. The CDR3 nucleotides read TGTGCCAGCAGGGATGGACAGGGCCTATCCGGGGAGCTGTTTTTT. Translated: CASRDGQGLSGELFF.

This clonotype was observed a few times. This chain connects TRBV28 to TRBJ1-1, with a weak D call TRBD1 (6 bases). The germline CDR1 and CDR2 sequences are MDHEN and SYDVKM. Trimming removed 8 bases from V and 3 bases from J, with 19 bases in between. This CDR3 is built from 15 residues. CDR3 sequence reads: CASPPGGQVDTEAFF. The CDR3 DNA reads TGTGCCAGCCCCCCCGGGGGGCAGGTGGACACTGAAGCTTTCTTT. Full variable domain (rest looked up from reference TRBV28 and TRBJ1-1): DVKVTQSSRYLVKRTGEKVFLECVQDMDHENMFWYRQDPGLGLRLIYFSYDVKMKEKGDIPEGYSVSREKKERFSLILESASTNQTSMYLCASPPGGQVDTEAFFGQGTRLTVV.

The chain employs TRBV11-2 and TRBJ2-7, with a possible D match to TRBD2 (6 bases). CDR1 is SGHAT and CDR2 is FQNNGV in the germline V gene. CDR3 length: 14 residues. The V end was cut by 6 bases, the J end by 2 bases, with 14 bases between. This CDR3 is CASSVVAGTYEQYF. CDR3 nucleotides: TGTGCCAGCAGTGTAGTGGCGGGAACCTACGAGCAGTACTTC.

This clonotype was seen only a few times. The rearrangement links TRBV12-3 or TRBV12-4 to TRBJ1-2, with TRBD1 matching 7 bases. V lost 8 bases to trimming and J lost 4 bases; unmatched junction nucleotides: 10. CDR3 length: 14 residues. The CDR3 loop is CASGYRGRSYGYTF. CDR3 DNA sequence: TGTGCCAGCGGCTACAGGGGAAGGAGCTATGGCTACACCTTC.

This clonotype was seen repeatedly, ten times or more. The chain has TRBV20-1 and TRBJ2-7; D perhaps matches TRBD2 (5 bases). CDR3 length: 14 amino acids. The germline V and J ends were trimmed by 1 base and 2 bases, with 12 bases remaining between them. Germline V gene data show CDR1 as DFQATT and CDR2 as SNEGSKA (reference sequence). This CDR3 is CSARADAGAYEQYF. The CDR3 bases are TGCAGTGCTAGAGCCGACGCCGGGGCCTACGAGCAGTACTTC.

This chain links TRBV5-8 with TRBJ1-2; no clear D gene. This CDR3 contains 14 residues. CDR1 and CDR2 (germline): SGHTS, YDEGEE. Deletions cut 5 bases from V and 1 base from J, with 12 bases between. The DNA of the CDR3 is TGTGCCAGCAGGGCCAGAACATTTAACTATGGCTACACCTTC. Its translation: CASRARTFNYGYTF.

The chain couples TRBV20-1 to TRBJ2-2, with D perhaps being TRBD1 or TRBD2 (5 bases each). Germline V gene data show CDR1 as DFQATT and CDR2 as SNEGSKA (reference sequence). Trimming left V 0 bases short and J 4 bases short, with 15 bases between. The CDR3 length is 16 residues. CDR3: CSARDFRGTRTGELFF. The CDR3 DNA reads TGCAGTGCTAGAGATTTTCGAGGGACCCGCACCGGGGAGCTGTTTTTT.

The genes are TRBV3-1 and TRBJ2-2, with 7 bases lining up with TRBD2. CDR3 length: 20 residues. The V and J ends lost 1 base and 3 bases, in that order; junction bases with no gene match: 17. Germline CDR1 is LGHDT and CDR2 is YNNKEL (reference sequence). The CDR3 reads CASSQARGGSGLRYTGELFF. DNA for the CDR3: TGTGCCAGCAGCCAAGCTCGCGGGGGTTCAGGTTTAAGGTACACCGGGGAGCTGTTTTTT.

This clonotype was counted between two and nine times. The chain links TRBV2 to TRBJ2-2; 10 bases agree with TRBD2. The CDR3 is 15 residues long. Germline CDR1 SNHLY, CDR2 FYNNEI. V was pared by 8 bases and J by 7 bases, with 10 bases of the junction left unmatched. The CDR3 sequence: CASGAAGGPGGELFF. For the CDR3, the DNA is TGTGCCAGCGGTGCAGCGGGAGGGCCTGGCGGGGAGCTGTTTTTT.

This clonotype was observed a handful of times. The chain joins TRBV6-2 or TRBV6-3 to TRBJ2-7; the D gene is possibly TRBD1 (5 bases). The CDR3 sequence is 14 residues long. CDR1 MNHEY and CDR2 SVGEGT come from the germline V gene. Trimming removed 1 base at V and 1 base at J, with 8 bases between. In DNA form, the CDR3 reads TGTGCCAGCAGTTACTTCAGGACATCCTACGAGCAGTACTTC. Translated, it gives CASSYFRTSYEQYF.

The CDR3 protein is CASSYEKADTQYF. The CDR3 DNA is TGTGCCAGCAGTTACGAAAAGGCAGATACGCAGTATTTT. The chain couples TRBV4-2 to TRBJ2-3; the D is unclear. Germline assignment: CDR1 LGHNA and CDR2 YNFKEQ. Trimming pared 6 bases from V and 4 bases from J, leaving 11 bases between. The length of the CDR3 is 13 residues.

There are a few counts of this clonotype. The J gene is TRBJ1-2, the V gene TRBV12-3 or TRBV12-4; D gene unclear. The CDR3 consists of 11 residues. V lost 5 bases to trimming and J lost 8 bases, with 9 bases between them. CDR3 sequence reads: CASSRKEGYTF. DNA of the CDR3: TGTGCCAGCAGTCGCAAAGAAGGCTACACCTTC.

J is TRBJ1-1 and V is TRBV6-2 or TRBV6-3; possible D gene TRBD1, 5 bases. Germline assignment: CDR1 MNHEY and CDR2 SVGEGT. The CDR3 consists of 15 residues. With 2 bases removed from V and 0 bases from J, the gap between germline ends came to 10 bases. The CDR3 DNA reads as TGTGCCAGCAGTTACCCGACAGACCTGAACACTGAAGCTTTCTTT. This gives the protein CASSYPTDLNTEAFF.

This clonotype was seen only a few times. The V and J genes are TRBV5-1 and TRBJ2-1, with D perhaps matching TRBD2 (5 bases). Germline lookup yields CDR1 SGHRS and CDR2 YFSETQ. Trimming shortened V by 7 bases and J by 7 bases, and 15 bases separated the two germline ends. This CDR3 comprises 13 residues. For the CDR3, the DNA is TGCGCCAGCGCCCTCTTGTCGGGGAATGAGCAGTTCTTC. Residues: CASALLSGNEQFF.

A few counts support this clonotype. This sequence joins TRBV6-1 and TRBJ1-5; 9 bases match TRBD1. The CDR3 sequence is 15 residues long. V shed 5 bases, J shed 2 bases, and the junction held 4 bases outside the gene matches. Germline V gene sequence: CDR1 MNHNS, CDR2 SASEGT. In DNA, the CDR3 is TGTGCCAGCAGTCAACAGGGGGCTCGCAATCAGCCCCAGCATTTT. Translated: CASSQQGARNQPQHF.

The V and J genes are TRBV5-1 and TRBJ2-7; maybe TRBD1 (6 bases). The CDR3 consists of 14 residues. V was cut by 0 bases and J by 6 bases, with 13 bases left in between. The germline CDR1 and CDR2 sequences are SGHRS and YFSETQ. The DNA for the CDR3 is TGCGCCAGCAGCTTGGGGCAGGGCAGGGGCGAGCAGTACTTC. Amino acids: CASSLGQGRGEQYF. Complete variable domain (other parts from reference TRBV5-1 and TRBJ2-7): KAGVTQTPRYLIKTRGQQVTLSCSPISGHRSVSWYQQTPGQGLQFLFEYFSETQRNKGNFPGRFSGRQFSNSRSEMNVSTLELGDSALYLCASSLGQGRGEQYFGPGTRLTVT.

The chain is built from TRBV5-6 and TRBJ2-4; TRBD2 is a possible D gene (6 bases). Trimming shortened V by 0 bases and J by 9 bases, and 13 bases separated the two germline ends. The germline CDR1 and CDR2 sequences are SGHDT and YYEEEE. The CDR3 runs 14 residues. CDR3 bases: TGTGCCAGCAGCTTGGTATCAGGCGGGACCATTCAGTACTTC. It is translated as CASSLVSGGTIQYF.

The chain couples TRBV25-1 to TRBJ2-1; D is undetermined. CDR1 and CDR2 (germline): MGHDK, SYGVNS. Trimming left V 4 bases short and J 0 bases short, with 10 bases between. This CDR3 spans 15 amino acids. The CDR3 region is CASSVGPNSYNEQFF. The CDR3 DNA follows: TGTGCCAGCAGTGTAGGTCCGAACTCCTACAATGAGCAGTTCTTC. Supplemented by reference TRBV25-1 and TRBJ2-1, the full variable domain reads EADIYQTPRYLVIGTGKKITLECSQTMGHDKMYWYQQDPGMELHLIHYSYGVNSTEKGDLSSESTVSRIRTEHFPLTLESARPSHTSQYLCASSVGPNSYNEQFFGPGTRLTVL.